This TCR beta chain was observed in a study of T cells after yellow fever vaccination. Notes on the study in general: Subsequent to the booster, the majority of primary-vaccination clones reappeared (roughly 96% CD4, 88% CD8). Abundant bulk-derived clonotypes could contaminate FACS-sorted repertoires. Though weaker, the secondary response peaked faster, on day 5 versus 15.

The CDR3 is made up of 13 amino acids. V shed 4 bases and J shed 5 bases, with 11 bases lying between them. Looked up from germline, CDR1 is SNHLY and CDR2 is FYNNEI. This clonotype was seen repeatedly, ten times or more. What it binds is not known. TCRdb analysed the 5' RACE reads with MiXCR anew, one entry per CDR3 protein. The sample has 300,000 to 400,000 distinct CDR3 sequences, approximately 3.9% seen once. J is TRBJ2-5 and V is TRBV2, with D perhaps matching TRBD2 (6 bases). The material was PBMCs, obtained 5 days after the yellow fever booster vaccination. The TCR was taken from a man younger than 30 who received the YFV17D yellow fever vaccine. The CDR3 nucleotides read TGTGCCAGCAGTGGGGAGGTGGGGGAGACCCAGTACTTC. Encoded protein: CASSGEVGETQYF.